One TCR beta chain is described in this entry. The sample is drawn from a study of blood T cell repertoires in COVID-19. In the study's own analysis: Amplifying reference gene primers gave estimates of nucleated cell counts. Some clones are missing from TCRdb's copy, which holds only in-frame ones; the method was immunoSEQ multiplex PCR. V, J and clone size derive from that table, while D and trimming were established from the DNA sequence. Of fewer than 250,000 clones in the sample, around 90% were seen once. Residents of 20 to 25 US areas, aged roughly 18 to 90 years, made up the participants. Before they entered the study, exposed participants had met a COVID-19 case within 2 weeks. The sequence was collected from a man under 40 who had been exposed to COVID-19. The source material was PBMCs or T cells enriched from blood (not recorded which).

In DNA, the CDR3 is TGTGCCAGCAGCCAAACAGGGGGCCATGAGGGCTACACCTTC. Amino acid sequence: CASSQTGGHEGYTF. The V call is TRBV3-1 (or the pseudogene TRBV3-2), the J call TRBJ1-2, with TRBD1 matching 9 bases. CDR1 is LGHDT and CDR2 is YNNKEL in the germline V gene (reference sequence). Germline trimming cut 2 bases from V and 8 bases from J; bases unmatched to any gene: 6. The CDR3 loop spans 14 amino acids.